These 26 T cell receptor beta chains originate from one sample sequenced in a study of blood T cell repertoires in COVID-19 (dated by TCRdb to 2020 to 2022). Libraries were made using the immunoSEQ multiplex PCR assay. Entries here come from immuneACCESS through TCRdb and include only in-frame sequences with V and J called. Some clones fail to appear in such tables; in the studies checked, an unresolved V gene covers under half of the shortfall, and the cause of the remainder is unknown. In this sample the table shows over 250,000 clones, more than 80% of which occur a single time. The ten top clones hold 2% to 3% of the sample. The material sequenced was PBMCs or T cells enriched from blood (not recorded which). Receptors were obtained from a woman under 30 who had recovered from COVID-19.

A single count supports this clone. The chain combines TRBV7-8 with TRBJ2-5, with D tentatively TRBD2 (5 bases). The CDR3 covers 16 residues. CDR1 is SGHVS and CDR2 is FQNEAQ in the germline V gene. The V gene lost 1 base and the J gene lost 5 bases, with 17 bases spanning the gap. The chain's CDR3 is CASSLDPRSGGETQYF. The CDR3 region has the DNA TGTGCCAGCAGCTTAGATCCGCGGAGCGGAGGTGAGACCCAGTACTTC. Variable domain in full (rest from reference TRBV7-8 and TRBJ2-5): GAGVSQSPRYKVAKRGQDVALRCDPISGHVSLFWYQQALGQGPEFLTYFQNEAQLDKSGLPSDRFFAERPEGSVSTLKIQRTQQEDSAVYLCASSLDPRSGGETQYFGPGTRLLVL.

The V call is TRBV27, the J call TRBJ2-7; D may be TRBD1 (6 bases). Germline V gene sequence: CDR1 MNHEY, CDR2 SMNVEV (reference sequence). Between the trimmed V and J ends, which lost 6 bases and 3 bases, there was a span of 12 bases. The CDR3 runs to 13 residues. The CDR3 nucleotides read TGTGCCAGCAGCCCCGGGACATACTACGAGCAGTACTTC. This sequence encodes CASSPGTYYEQYF.

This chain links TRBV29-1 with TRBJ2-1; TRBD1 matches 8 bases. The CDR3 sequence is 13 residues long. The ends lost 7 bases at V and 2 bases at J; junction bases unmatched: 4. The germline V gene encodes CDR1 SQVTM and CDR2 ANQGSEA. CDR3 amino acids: CSEPGGPYNEQFF. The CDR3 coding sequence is TGCAGCGAGCCAGGGGGCCCCTACAATGAGCAGTTCTTC.

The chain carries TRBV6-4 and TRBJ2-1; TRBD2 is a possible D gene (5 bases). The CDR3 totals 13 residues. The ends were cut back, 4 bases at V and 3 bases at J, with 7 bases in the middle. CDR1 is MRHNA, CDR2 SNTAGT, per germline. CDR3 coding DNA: TGTGCCAGCAGTGCGGGGAGCTACAATGAGCAGTTCTTC. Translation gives CASSAGSYNEQFF.

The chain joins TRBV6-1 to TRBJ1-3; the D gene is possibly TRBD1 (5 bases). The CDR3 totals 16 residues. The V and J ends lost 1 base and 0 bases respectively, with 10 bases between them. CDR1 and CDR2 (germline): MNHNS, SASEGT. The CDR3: CASSEGQLISGNTIYF. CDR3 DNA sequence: TGTGCCAGCAGTGAAGGACAGCTTATCTCTGGAAACACCATATATTTT.

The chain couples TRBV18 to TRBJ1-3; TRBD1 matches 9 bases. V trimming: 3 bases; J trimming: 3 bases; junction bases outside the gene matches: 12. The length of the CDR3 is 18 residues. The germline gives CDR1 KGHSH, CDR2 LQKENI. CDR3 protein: CASSPFGQGTTIGNTIYF. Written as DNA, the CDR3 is TGTGCCAGCTCACCCTTCGGACAGGGGACAACGATTGGAAACACCATATATTTT. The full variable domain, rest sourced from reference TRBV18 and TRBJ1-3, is NAGVMQNPRHLVRRRGQEARLRCSPMKGHSHVYWYRQLPEEGLKFMVYLQKENIIDESGMPKERFSAEFPKEGPSILRIQQVVRGDSAAYFCASSPFGQGTTIGNTIYFGEGSWLTVV.

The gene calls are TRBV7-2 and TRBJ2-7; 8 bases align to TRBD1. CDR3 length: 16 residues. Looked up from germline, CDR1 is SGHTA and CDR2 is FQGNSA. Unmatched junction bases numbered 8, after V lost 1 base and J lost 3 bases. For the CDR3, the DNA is TGTGCCAGCAGCTTAGGGGGGACAGGCGCTAGCTACGAGCAGTACTTC. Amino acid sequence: CASSLGGTGASYEQYF.

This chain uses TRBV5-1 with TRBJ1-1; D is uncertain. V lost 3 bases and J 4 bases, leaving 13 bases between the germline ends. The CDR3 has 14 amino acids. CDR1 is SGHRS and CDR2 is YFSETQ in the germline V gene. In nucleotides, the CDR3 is TGCGCCAGCAGCTCCGACTCCCTCAGCACTGAAGCTTTCTTT. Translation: CASSSDSLSTEAFF.

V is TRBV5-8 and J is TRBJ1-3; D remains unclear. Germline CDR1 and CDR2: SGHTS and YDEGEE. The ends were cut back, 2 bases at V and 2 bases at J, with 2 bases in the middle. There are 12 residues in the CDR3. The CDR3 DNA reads TGTGCCAGCAGCTTTACTGGAAACACCATATATTTT. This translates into CASSFTGNTIYF.

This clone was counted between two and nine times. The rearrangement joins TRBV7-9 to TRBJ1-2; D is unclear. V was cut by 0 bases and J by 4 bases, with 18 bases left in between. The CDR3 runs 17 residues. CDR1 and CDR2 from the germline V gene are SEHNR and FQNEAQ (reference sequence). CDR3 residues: CASSLALTGVTSYGYTF. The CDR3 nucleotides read TGTGCCAGCAGCTTAGCGCTAACTGGAGTCACCTCCTATGGCTACACCTTC.

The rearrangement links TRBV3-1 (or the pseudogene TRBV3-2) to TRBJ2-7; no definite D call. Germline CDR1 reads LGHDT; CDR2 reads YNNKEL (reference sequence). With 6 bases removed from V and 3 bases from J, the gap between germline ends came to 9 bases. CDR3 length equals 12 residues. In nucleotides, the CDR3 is TGTGCCAGCAGTGATGCAGGCTACGAGCAGTACTTC. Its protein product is CASSDAGYEQYF.

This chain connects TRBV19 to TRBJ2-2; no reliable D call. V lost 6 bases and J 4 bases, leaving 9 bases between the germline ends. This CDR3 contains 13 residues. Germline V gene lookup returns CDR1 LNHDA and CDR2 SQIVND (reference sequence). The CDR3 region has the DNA TGTGCCAGTAGAGTCAGAAGCACCGGGGAGCTGTTTTTT. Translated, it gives CASRVRSTGELFF. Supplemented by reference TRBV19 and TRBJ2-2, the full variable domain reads DGGITQSPKYLFRKEGQNVTLSCEQNLNHDAMYWYRQDPGQGLRLIYYSQIVNDFQKGDIAEGYSVSREKKESFPLTVTSAQKNPTAFYLCASRVRSTGELFFGEGSRLTVL.

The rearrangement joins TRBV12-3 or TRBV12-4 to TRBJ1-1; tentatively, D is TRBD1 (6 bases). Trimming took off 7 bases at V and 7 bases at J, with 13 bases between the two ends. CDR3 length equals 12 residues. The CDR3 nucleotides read TGTGCCAGCAAGTTTCGGACAGATGAAGCTTTCTTT. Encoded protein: CASKFRTDEAFF.

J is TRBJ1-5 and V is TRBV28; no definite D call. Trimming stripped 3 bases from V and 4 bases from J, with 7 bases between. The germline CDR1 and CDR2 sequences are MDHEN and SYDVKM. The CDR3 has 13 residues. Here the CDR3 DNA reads TGTGCCAGCAGTTTCTCTCGGAATCAGCCCCAGCATTTT. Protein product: CASSFSRNQPQHF.

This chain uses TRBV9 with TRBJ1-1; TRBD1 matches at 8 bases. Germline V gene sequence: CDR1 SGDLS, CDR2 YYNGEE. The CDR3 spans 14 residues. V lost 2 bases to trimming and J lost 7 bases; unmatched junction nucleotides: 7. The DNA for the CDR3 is TGTGCCAGCAGCGTCGGACAGGGTCCTCATGAAGCTTTCTTT. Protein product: CASSVGQGPHEAFF.

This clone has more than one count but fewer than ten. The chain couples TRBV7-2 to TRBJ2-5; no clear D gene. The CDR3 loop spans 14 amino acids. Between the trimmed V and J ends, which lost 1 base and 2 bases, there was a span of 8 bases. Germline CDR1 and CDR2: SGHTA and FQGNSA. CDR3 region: CASSLEIAQETQYF. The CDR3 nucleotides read TGTGCCAGCAGCTTAGAAATAGCTCAAGAGACCCAGTACTTC.

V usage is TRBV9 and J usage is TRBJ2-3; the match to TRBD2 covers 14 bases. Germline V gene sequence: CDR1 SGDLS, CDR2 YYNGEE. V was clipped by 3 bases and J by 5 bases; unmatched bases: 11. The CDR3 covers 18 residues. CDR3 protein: CASSARTTSGGAQDTQYF. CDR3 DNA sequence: TGTGCCAGCAGCGCTAGGACGACTAGCGGGGGGGCCCAAGATACGCAGTATTTT. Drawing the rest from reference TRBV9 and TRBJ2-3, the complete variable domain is DSGVTQTPKHLITATGQRVTLRCSPRSGDLSVYWYQQSLDQGLQFLIQYYNGEERAKGNILERFSAQQFPDLHSELNLSSLELGDSALYFCASSARTTSGGAQDTQYFGPGTRLTVL.

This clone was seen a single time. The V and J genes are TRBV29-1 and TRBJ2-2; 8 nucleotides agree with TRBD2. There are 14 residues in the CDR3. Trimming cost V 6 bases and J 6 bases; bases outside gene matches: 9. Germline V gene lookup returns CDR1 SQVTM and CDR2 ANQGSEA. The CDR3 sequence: CSVELGLVAGELFF. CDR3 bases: TGCAGCGTGGAATTGGGACTAGTTGCCGGGGAGCTGTTTTTT.

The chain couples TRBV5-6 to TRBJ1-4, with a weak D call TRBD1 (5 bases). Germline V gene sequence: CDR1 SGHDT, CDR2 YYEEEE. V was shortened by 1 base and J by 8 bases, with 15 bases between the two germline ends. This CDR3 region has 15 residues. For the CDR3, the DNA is TGTGCCAGCAGCTTGATTGACAGCGAAGGCGAAAAACTGTTTTTT. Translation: CASSLIDSEGEKLFF.

CDR3 nucleotides: TGTGCCAGCCTCCCCCCCGGGACTGGAAAAGAGACCCAGTACTTC. Encoded protein: CASLPPGTGKETQYF. This chain links TRBV2 with TRBJ2-5; tentative D call: TRBD2 (6 bases). This CDR3 has 15 residues. Looked up from germline, CDR1 is SNHLY and CDR2 is FYNNEI. V shed 8 bases and J shed 3 bases, with 19 bases lying between them.

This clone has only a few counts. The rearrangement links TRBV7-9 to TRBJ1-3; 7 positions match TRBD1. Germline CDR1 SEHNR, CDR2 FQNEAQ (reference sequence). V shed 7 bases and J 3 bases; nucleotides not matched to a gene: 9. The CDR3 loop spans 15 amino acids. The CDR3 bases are TGTGCCAGCACCTGGTTCGGACAGGATGGAAACACCATATATTTT. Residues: CASTWFGQDGNTIYF.

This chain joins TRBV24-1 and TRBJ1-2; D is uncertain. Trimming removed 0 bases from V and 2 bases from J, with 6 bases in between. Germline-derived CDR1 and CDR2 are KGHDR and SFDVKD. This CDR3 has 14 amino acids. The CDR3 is CATSDLGRNYGYTF. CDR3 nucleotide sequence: TGTGCCACCAGTGATTTGGGGAGAAACTATGGCTACACCTTC.

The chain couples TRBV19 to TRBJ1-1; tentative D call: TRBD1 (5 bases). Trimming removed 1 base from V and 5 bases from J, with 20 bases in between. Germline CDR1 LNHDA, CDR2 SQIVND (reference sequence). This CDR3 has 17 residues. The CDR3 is CASSIVALQGSSTEAFF. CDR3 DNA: TGTGCCAGTAGTATAGTCGCCCTCCAGGGATCAAGTACTGAAGCTTTCTTT.

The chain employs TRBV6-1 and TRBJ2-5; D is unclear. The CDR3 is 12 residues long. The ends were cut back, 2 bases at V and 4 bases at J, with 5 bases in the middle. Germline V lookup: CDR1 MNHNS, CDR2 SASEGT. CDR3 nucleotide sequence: TGTGCCAGCAGTGAAAACACAGAGACCCAGTACTTC. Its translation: CASSENTETQYF.

CDR3 in amino acids: CASSFGPQIGQYF. Here the CDR3 DNA reads TGTGCCAGCAGTTTCGGCCCACAGATAGGGCAGTATTTT. The chain links TRBV12-3 or TRBV12-4 to TRBJ2-3; D is unclear. This CDR3 region has 13 residues. Trimming stripped 3 bases from V and 11 bases from J, with 15 bases between.

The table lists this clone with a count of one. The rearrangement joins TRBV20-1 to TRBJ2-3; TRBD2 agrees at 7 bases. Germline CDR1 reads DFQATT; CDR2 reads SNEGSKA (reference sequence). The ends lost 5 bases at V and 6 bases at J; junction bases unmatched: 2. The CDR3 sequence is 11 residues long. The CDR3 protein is CSAHGGDTQYF. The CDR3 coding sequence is TGCAGTGCTCACGGGGGGGATACGCAGTATTTT.